The 14 T cell receptor beta chains listed next were all sequenced from one sample in a study of shared clonotypes between healthy human individuals. Clones were sequenced by immunoSEQ multiplex PCR, and TCRdb holds only the in-frame ones, with some missing. The sample lists around 700,000 clones, approximately 79% occurring once. The sample consisted of memory CD4+ T cells sorted from blood. Noted subset: CD45RA-negative fraction. The receptors were gathered from a woman in her 30s in good health.

This clone has a single count. The chain couples TRBV18 to TRBJ1-2; no clear D gene. This CDR3 spans 16 amino acids. Germline loops: CDR1 KGHSH, CDR2 LQKENI. Trimming took off 4 bases at V and 0 bases at J, with 15 bases between the two ends. CDR3 protein: CASSRQNSEANYGYTF. CDR3 bases: TGTGCCAGCTCACGTCAGAACAGCGAAGCTAACTATGGCTACACCTTC.

The sample holds many counts of this clone. The chain is built from TRBV30 and TRBJ2-1; tentatively, D is TRBD1 or TRBD2 (6 bases each). This CDR3 has 15 residues. The germline CDR1 and CDR2 sequences are GTSNPN and SVGIG (reference sequence). Trimming took 8 bases from V and 8 from J, leaving 25 bases between them. The DNA of the CDR3 is TGTGCCAGGAACGTCCGGGGGCCCCTGGGCCATGAGCAGTTCTTC. Amino acids: CARNVRGPLGHEQFF.

The rearrangement joins TRBV28 to TRBJ1-3, with D hard to call. V dropped 2 bases and J dropped 0 bases, with 11 bases sitting between them. The V gene's germline CDR1 is MDHEN and CDR2 SYDVKM. This CDR3 region has 16 residues. The CDR3 nucleotides read TGTGCCAGCAGTTTAGCCACGAGGAGCTCTGGAAACACCATATATTTT. This encodes CASSLATRSSGNTIYF.

The chain uses TRBV5-1 and TRBJ2-1; 8 nucleotides line up with TRBD1. Trimming took 4 bases from V and 9 from J; bases not matched to a gene: 12. This CDR3 spans 15 amino acids. Germline CDR1 SGHRS, CDR2 YFSETQ. Here the CDR3 DNA reads TGCGCCAGCAGCGGACAGGGAAACCCCTTCCGTGAGCAGTTCTTC. The encoded protein is CASSGQGNPFREQFF.

This rearrangement joins TRBV5-5 to TRBJ1-3; D gene unclear. This CDR3 region has 16 residues. V was cut by 0 bases and J by 2 bases, with 12 bases left in between. The germline V gene has CDR1 SGHKS and CDR2 YYEKEE (reference sequence). CDR3 sequence: CASSLVRESTGNTIYF. The CDR3 DNA follows: TGTGCCAGCAGCTTGGTGAGGGAATCCACTGGAAACACCATATATTTT.

This clone was observed a few times. The chain uses TRBV5-4 and TRBJ2-3; D tentatively reads TRBD1 or TRBD2 (5 bases each). In germline, CDR1 is SGHNT, CDR2 YYREEE (reference sequence). This CDR3 is built from 15 residues. V shed 0 bases and J shed 1 base, with 9 bases lying between them. The CDR3 DNA reads as TGTGCCAGCAGCTTGGCGGGGCGGGGCACAGATACGCAGTATTTT. The encoded protein is CASSLAGRGTDTQYF.

J is TRBJ1-2 and V is TRBV2, with D unclear. The CDR3 contains 13 residues. Trimming pared 3 bases from V and 8 bases from J, leaving 13 bases between. In germline, CDR1 is SNHLY, CDR2 FYNNEI. CDR3 sequence reads: CASSDDDGRGYTF. For the CDR3, the DNA is TGTGCCAGCAGTGACGACGACGGAAGAGGCTACACCTTC. Together with reference TRBV2 and TRBJ1-2, the CDR3 gives the full variable domain: EPEVTQTPSHQVTQMGQEVILRCVPISNHLYFYWYRQILGQKVEFLVSFYNNEISEKSEIFDDQFSVERPDGSNFTLKIRSTKLEDSAMYFCASSDDDGRGYTFGSGTRLTVV.

The chain couples TRBV6-5 to TRBJ2-3; D remains ambiguous. The germline gives CDR1 MNHEY, CDR2 SVGAGI. The CDR3 covers 11 residues. V lost 2 bases and J lost 15, with 12 bases in between. DNA for the CDR3: TGTGCCAGCAGTTACATGCGGAGTCAATATTTT. Translated, it gives CASSYMRSQYF.

This clone has only a few counts. The chain is built from TRBV9 and TRBJ2-6; weak D call: TRBD2 (5 bases). The CDR3 runs 17 residues. The germline V and J ends were trimmed by 3 bases and 0 bases, with 13 bases remaining between them. Germline V gene lookup returns CDR1 SGDLS and CDR2 YYNGEE. CDR3 in DNA: TGTGCCAGCAGCGCGAGGGAAAACCCCTCTGGGGCCAACGTCCTGACTTTC. It codes for CASSARENPSGANVLTF.

This chain uses TRBV5-5 with TRBJ2-1, with no clear D. This CDR3 contains 14 residues. CDR1 SGHKS and CDR2 YYEKEE come from the germline V gene (reference sequence). Between the trimmed V and J ends, which lost 4 bases and 4 bases, there was a span of 12 bases. The CDR3, as DNA: TGTGCCAGCAGCGCCTCAGGCTTATACAATGAGCAGTTCTTC. Amino acids: CASSASGLYNEQFF. Combining the CDR3 with reference TRBV5-5 and TRBJ2-1 gives the whole variable domain DAGVTQSPTHLIKTRGQQVTLRCSPISGHKSVSWYQQVLGQGPQFIFQYYEKEERGRGNFPDRFSARQFPNYSSELNVNALLLGDSALYLCASSASGLYNEQFFGPGTRLTVL.

This clone was found a few times. The chain carries TRBV5-6 and TRBJ2-1, with 8 bases fitting TRBD2. CDR3 size: 15 residues. The germline V gene has CDR1 SGHDT and CDR2 YYEEEE. Trimming cost V 4 bases and J 9 bases; bases outside gene matches: 12. The CDR3 DNA reads TGTGCCAGCAGCCACCCTTCCGGACTAGCCGGTGAGCAGTTCTTC. The encoded protein is CASSHPSGLAGEQFF. The full variable domain, rest sourced from reference TRBV5-6 and TRBJ2-1, is DAGVTQSPTHLIKTRGQQVTLRCSPKSGHDTVSWYQQALGQGPQFIFQYYEEEERQRGNFPDRFSGHQFPNYSSELNVNALLLGDSALYLCASSHPSGLAGEQFFGPGTRLTVL.

The chain joins TRBV6-6 to TRBJ1-1; D is unclear. V gave up 6 bases and J gave up 1 base, with 9 bases separating them. The germline gives CDR1 MNHNY, CDR2 SVGAGI (reference sequence). This CDR3 has 13 amino acids. CDR3 region: CASSDNWNTEAFF. In DNA form, the CDR3 reads TGTGCCAGCAGCGACAATTGGAACACTGAAGCTTTCTTT.

V gene TRBV28 combines with J gene TRBJ1-3, with D unresolved. CDR1 and CDR2 from the germline V gene are MDHEN and SYDVKM. The CDR3 spans 12 residues. V was cut by 6 bases and J by 5 bases, with 8 bases left in between. The CDR3 protein is CASRNPRNTIYF. The CDR3 coding sequence is TGTGCCAGCAGGAACCCGAGAAACACCATATATTTT. Complete variable domain (other parts from reference TRBV28 and TRBJ1-3): DVKVTQSSRYLVKRTGEKVFLECVQDMDHENMFWYRQDPGLGLRLIYFSYDVKMKEKGDIPEGYSVSREKKERFSLILESASTNQTSMYLCASRNPRNTIYFGEGSWLTVV.

V is TRBV19 and J is TRBJ1-4; TRBD1 matches at 9 bases. Germline V CDR1 and CDR2: LNHDA, SQIVND (reference sequence). The V gene end was trimmed by 3 bases and the J gene end by 8 bases; junction bases not matched to a gene: 4. This CDR3 contains 14 residues. This CDR3 reads CASSITGTGEKLFF. The CDR3 DNA reads as TGTGCCAGTAGTATTACCGGGACAGGGGAAAAACTGTTTTTT.